The clone carrying this T cell receptor (beta chain) was detected many times. These data are taken from a study of T cell repertoires in cytomegalovirus infection. Germline CDR1 MNHNS, CDR2 SASEGT. Trimming removed 7 bases at V and 3 bases at J, with 15 bases between. The CDR3 length is 14 residues. TCRdb redid the calling of the reads with MiXCR, one entry per CDR3 protein. Of hundreds of thousands of distinct CDR3 sequences detected, roughly a tenth appear once; the ten largest clones hold more than 2.5%. The origin of this receptor is a human donor in good health (CMV status not recorded). Some clones in this sample may be carry-over from other donors' samples. The V and J genes are TRBV6-1 and TRBJ2-5; either TRBD1 or TRBD2 may fit D (5 bases each). The sample comprised PBMCs. The CDR3 DNA reads TGTGCCAGCACCCCTGGGACGGAGAAAGAGACCCAGTACTTC. Protein sequence: CASTPGTEKETQYF.